The rows below give T cell receptor beta chains drawn from one sample of a study of graft-versus-host responses after intestinal transplantation. TCRdb's copy holds only in-frame clones and misses some; the assay was immunoSEQ multiplex PCR. The table shows around 100,000 clones, with roughly 90% occurring only once. These receptors have no identified antigens. The sequencing here drew on unstimulated CD4+ T cells sorted from spleen or lymph node cells, taken before transplant. All receptors derive from a human donor who was the organ donor for an intestinal transplant. Each CDR3 is given with its conserved first and last residue. D genes are given only for firm matches. Size is stated for part of the rows, as once, few or many counts, or as a class when the clone is expanded.

>TRBJ2-4|TRBV4-1|-|-
CASSQELGAKNIQYF
TGCGCCAGCAGCCAAGAATTGGGCGCCAAAAACATTCAGTACTTC
>TRBJ1-4|TRBV4-2|TRBD1|once
CASSSLGTGQEKLFF
TGTGCCAGCAGCTCCCTCGGGACAGGGCAGGAAAAACTGTTTTTT
>TRBJ2-7|TRBV14|TRBD1|-
CASSPIRDSPYEQYF
TGTGCCAGCAGCCCAATCCGGGACAGTCCCTACGAGCAGTACTTC
>TRBJ2-2|TRBV11-3|-|-
CASRQGGGELFF
TGTGCCAGCCGACAGGGAGGCGGGGAGCTGTTTTTT
>TRBJ2-6|TRBV10-3|-|-
CAISDRGGANVLTF
TGTGCCATCAGTGACAGGGGTGGGGCCAACGTCCTGACTTTC
>TRBJ1-6|TRBV14|-|-
CASSYNSGSLIPLHF
TGTGCCAGCAGTTACAATTCAGGGTCCCTCATACCCCTCCACTTT
>TRBJ2-7|TRBV10-3|TRBD1|-
CAINRGQGTYEQYF
TGTGCCATTAACCGGGGACAGGGGACCTACGAGCAGTACTTC
>TRBJ1-1|TRBV19|TRBD1|-
CASSMIRTGGAEAFF
TGTGCCAGTAGTATGATCAGGACAGGGGGCGCTGAAGCTTTCTTT
>TRBJ2-7|TRBV10-3|TRBD1|-
CAVSRDSLYEQYF
TGTGCCGTTAGTCGGGACAGTCTCTACGAGCAGTACTTC
>TRBJ2-1|TRBV7-9|-|few
CASSLSDPRTIF
TGTGCCAGCAGCTTAAGTGACCCGCGAACAATCTTC